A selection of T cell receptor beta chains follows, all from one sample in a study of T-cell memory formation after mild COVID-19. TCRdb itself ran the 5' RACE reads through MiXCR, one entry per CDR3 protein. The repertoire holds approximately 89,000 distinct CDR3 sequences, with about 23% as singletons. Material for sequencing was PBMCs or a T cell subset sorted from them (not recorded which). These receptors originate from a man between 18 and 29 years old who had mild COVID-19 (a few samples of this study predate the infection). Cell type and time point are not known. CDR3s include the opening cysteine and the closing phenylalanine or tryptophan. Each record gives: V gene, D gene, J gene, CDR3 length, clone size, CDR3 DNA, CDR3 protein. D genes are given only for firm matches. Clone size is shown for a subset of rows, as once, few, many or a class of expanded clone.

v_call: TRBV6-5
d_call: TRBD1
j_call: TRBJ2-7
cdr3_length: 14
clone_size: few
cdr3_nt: TGTGCCAGCAGTTACGCCGGGACAGACTACGAGCAGTACTTC
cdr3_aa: CASSYAGTDYEQYF

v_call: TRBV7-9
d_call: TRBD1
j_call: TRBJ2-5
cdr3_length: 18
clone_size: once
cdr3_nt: TGTGCCAGCAGCTTACCGATTTTCCGGACAGGGAGGCAAGAGACCCAGTACTTC
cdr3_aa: CASSLPIFRTGRQETQYF

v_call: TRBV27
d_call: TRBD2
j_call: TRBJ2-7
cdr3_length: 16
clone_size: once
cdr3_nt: TGTGCCAGCAGTTTCGTAGGGACTAGCGGGGGGCAAGAGCAGTACTTC
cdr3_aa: CASSFVGTSGGQEQYF

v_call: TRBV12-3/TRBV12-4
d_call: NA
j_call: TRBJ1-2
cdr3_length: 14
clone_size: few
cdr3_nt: TGTGCCAGCAGCGTTGGGCAGGCGAGCTATGGCTACACCTTC
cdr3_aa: CASSVGQASYGYTF

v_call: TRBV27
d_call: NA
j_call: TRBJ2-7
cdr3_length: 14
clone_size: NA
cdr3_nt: TGTGCCAGCAGTTTAGGTAGCCGGGCCTACGAGCAGTACTTC
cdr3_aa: CASSLGSRAYEQYF

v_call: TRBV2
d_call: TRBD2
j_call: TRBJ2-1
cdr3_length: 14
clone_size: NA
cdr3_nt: TGTGCCAGCAGTGAACTAGCGGGCCACAATGAGCAGTTCTTC
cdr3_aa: CASSELAGHNEQFF

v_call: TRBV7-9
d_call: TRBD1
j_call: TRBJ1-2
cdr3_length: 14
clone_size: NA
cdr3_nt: TGTGCCAGCAGCTTAGGGACAGGGGGCTATGGCTACACCTTC
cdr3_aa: CASSLGTGGYGYTF

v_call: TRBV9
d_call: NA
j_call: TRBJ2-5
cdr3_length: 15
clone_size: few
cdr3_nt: TGTGCCAGCAGCGTAGAGGTCAGGCACCAAGAGACCCAGTACTTC
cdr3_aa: CASSVEVRHQETQYF

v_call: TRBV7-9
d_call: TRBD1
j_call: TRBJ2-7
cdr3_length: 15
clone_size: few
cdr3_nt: TGTGCCAGCAGCCCCGGGACAGGGGCCTCCTACGAGCAGTACTTC
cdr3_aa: CASSPGTGASYEQYF

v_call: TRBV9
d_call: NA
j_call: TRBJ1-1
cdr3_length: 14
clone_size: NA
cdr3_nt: TGTGCCAGCAGCCCGGGAGGAATGAACACTGAAGCTTTCTTT
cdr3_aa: CASSPGGMNTEAFF

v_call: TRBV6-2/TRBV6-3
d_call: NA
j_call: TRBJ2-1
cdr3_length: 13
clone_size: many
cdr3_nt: TGTGCCAGCAGTCGATTCTTCCGGAATGAGCAGTTCTTC
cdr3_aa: CASSRFFRNEQFF

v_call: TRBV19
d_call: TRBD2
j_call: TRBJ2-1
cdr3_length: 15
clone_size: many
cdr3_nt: TGTGCCAGTAGTCAGACTAGCGGGGATTACAATGAGCAGTTCTTC
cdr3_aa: CASSQTSGDYNEQFF

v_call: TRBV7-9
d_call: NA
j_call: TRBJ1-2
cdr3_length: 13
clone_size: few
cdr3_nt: TGTGCCAGCAGCTTAGCCGGGAACTATGGCTACACCTTC
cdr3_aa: CASSLAGNYGYTF

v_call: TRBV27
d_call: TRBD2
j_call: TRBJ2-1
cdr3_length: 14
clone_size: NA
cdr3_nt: TGTGCCAGCCGCCGGACTAGCGGCTACAATGAGCAGTTCTTC
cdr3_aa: CASRRTSGYNEQFF

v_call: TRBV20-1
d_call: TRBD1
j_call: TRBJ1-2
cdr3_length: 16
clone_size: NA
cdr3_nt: TGCAGTGCTAGAGCCTTACGACAGGGGGCCAACTATGGCTACACCTTC
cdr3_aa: CSARALRQGANYGYTF

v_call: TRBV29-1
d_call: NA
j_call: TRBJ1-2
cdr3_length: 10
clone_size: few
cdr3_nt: TGCAGCGTTGAACAGCGTGGCTACACCTTC
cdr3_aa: CSVEQRGYTF

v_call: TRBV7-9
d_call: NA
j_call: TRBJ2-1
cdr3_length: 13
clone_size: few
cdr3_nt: TGTGCCAGCAGCCAGCCGCCTAGCAATGAGCAGTTCTTC
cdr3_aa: CASSQPPSNEQFF

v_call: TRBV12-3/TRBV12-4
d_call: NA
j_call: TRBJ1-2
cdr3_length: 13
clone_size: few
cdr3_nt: TGTGCCAGCAGTTTCGGCCCGACCTATGGCTACACCTTC
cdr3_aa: CASSFGPTYGYTF

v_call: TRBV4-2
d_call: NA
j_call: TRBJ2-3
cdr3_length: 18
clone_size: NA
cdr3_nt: TGTGCCAGCAGCCAAGAGGGTTGGGGGGTAGACAGCACAGATACGCAGTATTTT
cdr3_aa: CASSQEGWGVDSTDTQYF

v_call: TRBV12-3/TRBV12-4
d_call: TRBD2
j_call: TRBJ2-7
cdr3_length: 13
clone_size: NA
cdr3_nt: TGTGCCAGCAGTTCCGGGGGGGCCCCGGGGCAGTACTTC
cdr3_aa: CASSSGGAPGQYF

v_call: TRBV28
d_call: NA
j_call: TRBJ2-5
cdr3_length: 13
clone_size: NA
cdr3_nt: TGTGCCAGCCTTATTCGGGGTGCCGAGACCCAGTACTTC
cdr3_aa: CASLIRGAETQYF

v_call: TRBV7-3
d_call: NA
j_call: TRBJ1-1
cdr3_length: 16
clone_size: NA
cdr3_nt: TGTGCCAGCAGCCCCGGGACCGGGGGTAAGGACACTGAAGCTTTCTTT
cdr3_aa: CASSPGTGGKDTEAFF

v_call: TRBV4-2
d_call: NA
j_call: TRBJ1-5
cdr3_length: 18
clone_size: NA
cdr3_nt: TGTGCCAGCAGCCAGGCGACCGATTTTCCTCTTCCTCGGTGGGCCCAGCATTTT
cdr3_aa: CASSQATDFPLPRWAQHF

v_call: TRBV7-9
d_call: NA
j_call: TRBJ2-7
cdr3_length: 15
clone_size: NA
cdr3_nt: TGTGCCAGCAGCTTAGCGGGTAGGGCCACCTACGAGCAGTACTTC
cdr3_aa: CASSLAGRATYEQYF

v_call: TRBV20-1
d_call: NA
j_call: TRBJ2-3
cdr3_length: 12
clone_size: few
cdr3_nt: TGCAGTGCCCGCCTTTCTTGGGATACGCAGTATTTT
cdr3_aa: CSARLSWDTQYF

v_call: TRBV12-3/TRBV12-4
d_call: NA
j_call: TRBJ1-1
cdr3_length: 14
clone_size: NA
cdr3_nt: TGTGCCAGCAGTTTTCAGGGACGGGGCACTGAAGCTTTCTTT
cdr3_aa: CASSFQGRGTEAFF

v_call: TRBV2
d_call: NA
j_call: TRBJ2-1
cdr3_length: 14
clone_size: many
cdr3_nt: TGTGCCAGCCTAGCGCTAAACTCCTACAATGAGCAGTTCTTC
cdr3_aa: CASLALNSYNEQFF

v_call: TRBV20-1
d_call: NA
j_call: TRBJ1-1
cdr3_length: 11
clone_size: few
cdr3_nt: TGCAGTGCTATGGGAGGAGCTGAAGCTTTCTTT
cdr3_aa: CSAMGGAEAFF

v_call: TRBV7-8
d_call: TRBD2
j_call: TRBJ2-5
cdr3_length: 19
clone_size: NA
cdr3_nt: TGTGCCAGCAGCTTACCTAGCGGGAACTATCTACCCGGCCAAGAGACCCAGTACTTC
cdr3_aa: CASSLPSGNYLPGQETQYF

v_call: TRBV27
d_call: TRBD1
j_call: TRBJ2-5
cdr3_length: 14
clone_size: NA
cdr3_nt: TGTGCCAGCAGTTTACAGGGGGACGGGGAGACCCAGTACTTC
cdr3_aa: CASSLQGDGETQYF

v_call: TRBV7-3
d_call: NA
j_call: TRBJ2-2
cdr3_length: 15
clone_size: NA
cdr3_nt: TGTGCAAGCAGCTTAGCTCCTACAGGGACCGGGGAGCTGTTTTTT
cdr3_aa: CASSLAPTGTGELFF

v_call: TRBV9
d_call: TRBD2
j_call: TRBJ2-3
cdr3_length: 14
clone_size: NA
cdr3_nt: TGTGCCAGTCAAGGCGGGGGAAACACAGATACGCAGTATTTT
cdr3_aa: CASQGGGNTDTQYF

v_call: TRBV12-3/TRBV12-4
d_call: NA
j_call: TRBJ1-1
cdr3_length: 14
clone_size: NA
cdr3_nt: TGTGCCAGCACTTGGGGGGGAGCGAACACTGAAGCTTTCTTT
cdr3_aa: CASTWGGANTEAFF

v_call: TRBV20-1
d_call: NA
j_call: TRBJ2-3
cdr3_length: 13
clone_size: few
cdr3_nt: TGCAGTGCTACGGGGCAGGGGCCAGATACGCAGTATTTT
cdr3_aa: CSATGQGPDTQYF

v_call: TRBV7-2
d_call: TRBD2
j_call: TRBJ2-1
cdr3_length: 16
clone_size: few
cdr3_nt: TGTGCCAGCAGCTTAGGACGGCGGGGGGGCCAGGATGAGCAGTTCTTC
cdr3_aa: CASSLGRRGGQDEQFF

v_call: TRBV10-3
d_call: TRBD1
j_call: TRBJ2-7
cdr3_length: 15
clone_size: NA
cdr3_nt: TGTGCCATCAGTGAGGCCGGGACAGGGGGCAACGAGCAGTACTTC
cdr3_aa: CAISEAGTGGNEQYF

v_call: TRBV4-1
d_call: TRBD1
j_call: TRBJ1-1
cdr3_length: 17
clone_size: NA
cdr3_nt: TGCGCCAGCAGTCCGCTCGAGATAGGGGGCCGGGGAACTGAAGCTTTCTTT
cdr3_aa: CASSPLEIGGRGTEAFF

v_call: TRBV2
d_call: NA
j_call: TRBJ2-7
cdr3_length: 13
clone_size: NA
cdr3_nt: TGTGCCAGCAGAGAGACACAATCCTACGAGCAGTACTTC
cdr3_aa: CASRETQSYEQYF

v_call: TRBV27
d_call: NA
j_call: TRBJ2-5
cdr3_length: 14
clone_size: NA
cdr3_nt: TGTGCCAGCAGTTTATCAAAGGGTTCCGAGACCCAGTACTTC
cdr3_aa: CASSLSKGSETQYF

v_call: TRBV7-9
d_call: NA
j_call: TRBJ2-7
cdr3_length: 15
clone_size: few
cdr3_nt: TGTGCCAGCAGCTTTGGCGGGGGCCCACCGGGCGAGCAGTACTTC
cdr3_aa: CASSFGGGPPGEQYF

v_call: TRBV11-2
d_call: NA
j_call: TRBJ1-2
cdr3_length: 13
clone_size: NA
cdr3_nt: TGTGCCAGCAGCTTAAGGTCAGACTATGGCTACACCTTC
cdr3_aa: CASSLRSDYGYTF

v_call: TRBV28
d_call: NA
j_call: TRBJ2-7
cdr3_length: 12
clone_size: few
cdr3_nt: TGTGCCAGCAGTTTGGGCCTCTACGAGCAGTACTTC
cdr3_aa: CASSLGLYEQYF

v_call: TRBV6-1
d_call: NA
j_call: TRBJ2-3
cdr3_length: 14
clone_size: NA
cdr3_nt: TGTGCCAGCAGTCAGAATAGTGGGGTAGATACGCAGTATTTT
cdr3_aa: CASSQNSGVDTQYF

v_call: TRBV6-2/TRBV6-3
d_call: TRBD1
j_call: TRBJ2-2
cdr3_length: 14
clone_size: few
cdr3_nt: TGTGCCAGCAGAGGGCAGGGGGACACCGGGGAGCTGTTTTTT
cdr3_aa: CASRGQGDTGELFF

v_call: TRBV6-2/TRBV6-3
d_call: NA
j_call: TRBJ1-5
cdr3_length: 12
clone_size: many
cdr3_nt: TGTGCCAGCAGTTCGGGGGCCGCGGGGACGCATTTT
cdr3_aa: CASSSGAAGTHF

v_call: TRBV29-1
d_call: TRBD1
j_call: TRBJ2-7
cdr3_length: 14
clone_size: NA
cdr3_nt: TGCAGCGTCGCGGGCCAGGGGGCGTCCTACGAGCAGTACTTC
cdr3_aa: CSVAGQGASYEQYF

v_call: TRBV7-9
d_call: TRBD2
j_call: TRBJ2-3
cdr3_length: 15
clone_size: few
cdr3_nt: TGTGCCAGCAGCGTTAGCGGGGGGTACACAGATACGCAGTATTTT
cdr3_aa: CASSVSGGYTDTQYF

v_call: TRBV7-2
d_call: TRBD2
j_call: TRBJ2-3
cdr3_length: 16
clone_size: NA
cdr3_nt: TGTGCCAGCAGCTTTCTAGGAGCGGGGAGCACAGATACGCAGTATTTT
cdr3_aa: CASSFLGAGSTDTQYF

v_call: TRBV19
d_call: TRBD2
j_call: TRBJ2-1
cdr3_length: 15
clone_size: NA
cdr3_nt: TGTGCCAGTAGTATCCATGCGGGGGGGAGCAATGAGCAGTTCTTC
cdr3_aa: CASSIHAGGSNEQFF

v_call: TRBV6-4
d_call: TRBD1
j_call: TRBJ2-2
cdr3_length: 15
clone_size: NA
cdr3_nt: TGTGCCAGCAGTGAGGAGACAGGGGGCACCGGGGAGCTGTTTTTT
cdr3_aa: CASSEETGGTGELFF

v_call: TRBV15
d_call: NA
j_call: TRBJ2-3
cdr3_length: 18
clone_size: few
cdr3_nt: TGTGCCACCAGCAGAGCCCTAAGGCGCCCGGGGAGCACAGATACGCAGTATTTT
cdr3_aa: CATSRALRRPGSTDTQYF

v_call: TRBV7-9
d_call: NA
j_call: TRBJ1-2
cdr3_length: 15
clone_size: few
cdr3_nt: TGTGCCAGCCGCAAAGGGTCGGGAATGGGGTATGGCTACACCTTC
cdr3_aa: CASRKGSGMGYGYTF

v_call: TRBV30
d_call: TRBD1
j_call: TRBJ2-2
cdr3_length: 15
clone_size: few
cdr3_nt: TGTGCCTGGAGTGTTGGGACAGGATACACCGGGGAGCTGTTTTTT
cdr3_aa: CAWSVGTGYTGELFF

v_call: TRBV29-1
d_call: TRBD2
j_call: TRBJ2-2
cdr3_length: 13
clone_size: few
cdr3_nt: TGCAGCGTTCACGGGGGGTCGATCGGGGAGCTGTTTTTT
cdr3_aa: CSVHGGSIGELFF

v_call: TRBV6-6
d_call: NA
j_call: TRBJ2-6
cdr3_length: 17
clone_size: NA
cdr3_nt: TGTGCCAGCAGCTCCGGGACAACACGCTCTGGGGCCAACGTCCTGACTTTC
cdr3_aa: CASSSGTTRSGANVLTF

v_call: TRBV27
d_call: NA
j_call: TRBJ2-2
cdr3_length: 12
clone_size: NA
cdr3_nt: TGTGCCAGCAGTTTATCCGCCGGGGAGCTGTTTTTT
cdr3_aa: CASSLSAGELFF

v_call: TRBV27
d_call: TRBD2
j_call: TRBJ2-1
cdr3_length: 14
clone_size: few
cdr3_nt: TGTGCCAGTAACCATCTGCCTAGCGGGGGGATCGAGTTCTTC
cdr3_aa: CASNHLPSGGIEFF

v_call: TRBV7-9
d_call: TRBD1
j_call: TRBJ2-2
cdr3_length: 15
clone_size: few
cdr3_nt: TGTGCCAGCAGCAGACAGGGCTCGAACACCGGGGAGCTGTTTTTT
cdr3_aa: CASSRQGSNTGELFF

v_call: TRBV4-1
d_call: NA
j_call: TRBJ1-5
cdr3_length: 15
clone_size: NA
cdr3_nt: TGCGCCAGCAGGGAGAGGGACGTTAGCAATCAGCCCCAGCATTTT
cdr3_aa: CASRERDVSNQPQHF